One and the same sample provided the 15 T cell receptor beta chains below, sequenced in a study of blood T cell repertoires in COVID-19. Here immunoSEQ multiplex PCR was the method, and the copy in TCRdb shows in-frame clones only, minus some. The sample has roughly 200,000 clones; 80% to 90% are singletons. Sequenced: peripheral blood. The receptors shown here come from a man in his 60s with acute or convalescent COVID-19.

The V and J genes are TRBV12-3 or TRBV12-4 and TRBJ2-1; D gene uncertain. The CDR3 is made up of 13 amino acids. Trimming took off 4 bases at V and 7 bases at J, with 11 bases between the two ends. In DNA form, the CDR3 reads TGTGCCAGCAGTTCCATGCTAGTTAATGAGCAGTTCTTC. This codes for CASSSMLVNEQFF.

This clone was seen a single time. This chain joins TRBV24-1 and TRBJ2-3; TRBD2 aligns across 13 bases. The CDR3 runs to 13 residues. CDR1 and CDR2 from the germline V gene are KGHDR and SFDVKD. The V gene end was trimmed by 9 bases and the J gene end by 7 bases; junction bases not matched to a gene: 3. The CDR3 region has the DNA TGTGCCACCGGGACTAGCGGGATCTATACGCAGTATTTT. The encoded protein is CATGTSGIYTQYF.

This sequence joins TRBV7-3 and TRBJ2-7; D perhaps matches TRBD2 (6 bases). Trimming left V 5 bases short and J 0 bases short, with 11 bases between. The CDR3 loop spans 14 amino acids. Germline-derived CDR1 and CDR2 are SGHTA and FQGTGA. The CDR3, as DNA: TGTGCCAGCAGCACCCGGGACTCCTCCTACGAGCAGTACTTC. It codes for CASSTRDSSYEQYF.

The gene calls are TRBV10-3 and TRBJ2-6, with TRBD1 matching over 7 bases. Germline-derived CDR1 and CDR2 are ENHRY and SYGVKD. This CDR3 has 18 amino acids. J gave up 1 base and V 6 bases, and 12 bases lay outside the gene matches. Here the CDR3 reads CAISRGAGGQSGANVLTF. In DNA form, the CDR3 reads TGTGCCATCAGCCGAGGGGCAGGGGGTCAGTCTGGGGCCAACGTCCTGACTTTC.

This clone appeared a single time. This chain joins TRBV6-1 and TRBJ2-2, with TRBD2 identical over 8 bases. The CDR3 is made up of 14 amino acids. Looked up from germline, CDR1 is MNHNS and CDR2 is SASEGT. J gave up 8 bases and V 3 bases, and 5 bases lay outside the gene matches. The chain's CDR3 is CASSETSDLGELFF. CDR3 sequence (DNA): TGTGCCAGCAGTGAGACTAGCGATTTGGGGGAGCTGTTTTTT.

The V gene is TRBV12-3 or TRBV12-4, the J gene TRBJ2-7, with D perhaps TRBD2 (7 bases). Trimming removed 3 bases at V and 3 bases at J, with 9 bases between. This CDR3 is 13 amino acids long. For the CDR3, the DNA is TGTGCCAGCAGTTTGAGGGGGGGCTACGAGCAGTACTTC. Its translation is CASSLRGGYEQYF.

This clone was counted once. The gene calls are TRBV2 and TRBJ2-5, with a weak D call TRBD1 (6 bases). The CDR3 is made up of 14 amino acids. Germline V gives CDR1 SNHLY, CDR2 FYNNEI. V lost 7 bases to trimming and J lost 5 bases, with 17 bases between them. CDR3 region: CASTHRVVGETQYF. The CDR3 DNA reads TGTGCCAGCACCCACAGGGTAGTGGGGGAGACCCAGTACTTC.

In its sample, this clone was seen once. This chain uses TRBV2 with TRBJ1-4; 7 nucleotides align to TRBD1. This CDR3 spans 15 amino acids. CDR1 and CDR2 (germline): SNHLY, FYNNEI. V lost 6 bases and J lost 2; bases outside the gene matches: 6. CDR3 sequence (DNA): TGTGCCAGCAGCCCTACAGGGGCGACTAATGAAAAACTGTTTTTT. Translation: CASSPTGATNEKLFF.

This chain uses TRBV24-1 with TRBJ2-7; no firm D call. The CDR3 sequence is 15 residues long. Trimming stripped 1 base from V and 4 bases from J, with 13 bases between. From germline, CDR1 is KGHDR and CDR2 SFDVKD. CDR3 protein: CATSDLYIFFYEQYF. The CDR3 nucleotides read TGTGCCACCAGTGATTTATACATTTTCTTTTACGAGCAGTACTTC.

The rearrangement links TRBV3-1 (or the pseudogene TRBV3-2) to TRBJ2-1; D not certain. Trimming shortened V by 1 base and J by 10 bases, and 8 bases separated the two germline ends. Germline loops: CDR1 LGHDT, CDR2 YNNKEL (reference sequence). CDR3 length: 12 amino acids. The CDR3 sequence: CASSQAPEEQFF. CDR3 nucleotides: TGTGCCAGCAGCCAAGCCCCGGAGGAGCAGTTCTTC.

The V call is TRBV5-1, the J call TRBJ2-7, with D maybe TRBD1 (6 bases). CDR3 size: 16 residues. CDR1 and CDR2 (germline): SGHRS, YFSETQ. The V gene lost 3 bases and the J gene lost 5 bases, with 21 bases spanning the gap. As DNA, the CDR3 is TGCGCCAGCAGCTACTCCGGGACACTAACCCTGAACGAGCAGTACTTC. This gives the protein CASSYSGTLTLNEQYF.

This clone came up once. The CDR3 DNA follows: TGTGCTAGTGGTACGGGAAGCGGGAGGGCAAACACCGGGGAGCTGTTTTTT. Translating gives CASGTGSGRANTGELFF. This chain connects TRBV12-5 to TRBJ2-2, with 10 positions matching TRBD2. The CDR3 contains 17 residues. Germline CDR1 is LGHNT and CDR2 is FRNRAP. The J segment lost 2 bases and the V segment lost 5 bases, leaving 8 bases of the junction unmatched.

Only a few counts were recorded for this clone. This rearrangement joins TRBV27 to TRBJ2-5; D is perhaps TRBD2 (5 bases). The germline CDR1 and CDR2 sequences are MNHEY and SMNVEV (reference sequence). This CDR3 has 13 amino acids. Deletions cut 9 bases from V and 7 bases from J, with 18 bases between. The CDR3 DNA reads as TGTGCCAGTGGGAATATCGGGATCGGGACCCAGTACTTC. The encoded protein is CASGNIGIGTQYF.

This chain connects TRBV7-9 to TRBJ1-2; possible D gene TRBD1, 6 bases. V dropped 5 bases and J dropped 7 bases, with 20 bases sitting between them. The CDR3 spans 15 residues. Germline-derived CDR1 and CDR2 are SEHNR and FQNEAQ (reference sequence). The CDR3 is CASSQAAMGAGGYTF. The CDR3 DNA sequence: TGTGCCAGCAGCCAGGCGGCGATGGGGGCTGGTGGCTACACCTTC. Full variable domain (rest looked up from reference TRBV7-9 and TRBJ1-2): DTGVSQNPRHKITKRGQNVTFRCDPISEHNRLYWYRQTLGQGPEFLTYFQNEAQLEKSRLLSDRFSAERPKGSFSTLEIQRTEQGDSAMYLCASSQAAMGAGGYTFGSGTRLTVV.

A note on this clone: An end of the junction differs from the germline gene, which may be a read error. The V gene is TRBV28, the J gene TRBJ2-5; D is possibly TRBD1 (5 bases). This CDR3 has 12 amino acids. Germline CDR1 reads MDHEN; CDR2 reads SYDVKM. The CDR3 region has the DNA TGTGCGAGCAGGGTAATCGGAGAGACCCAGTACTTC. The encoded protein is CASRVIGETQYF. Complete variable domain (other parts from reference TRBV28 and TRBJ2-5): DVKVTQSSRYLVKRTGEKVFLECVQDMDHENMFWYRQDPGLGLRLIYFSYDVKMKEKGDIPEGYSVSREKKERFSLILESASTNQTSMYLCASRVIGETQYFGPGTRLLVL.